A single sample gave rise to the 20 T cell receptor beta chains below, sequenced in a study of CD8+ T cells in alopecia areata. Treatment in this sample: oral pan-JAK inhibitor, 5-10 mg twice daily. Sequencing templates came from extracted RNA that was reverse transcribed into cDNA. Measured with immunoSEQ multiplex PCR; TCRdb has only the in-frame clones, and not every one. Seen here are about 140,000 clones, 86% observed once, and the top ten hold roughly 13%. The sequencing used CD8+ T cells sorted from blood, collected at week 4, from a patient treated with tofacitinib. The receptors shown here come from a human donor with alopecia areata.

J is TRBJ2-3 and V is TRBV5-4; D might be TRBD1 or TRBD2, each matching 6 bases. The germline V gene encodes CDR1 SGHNT and CDR2 YYREEE (reference sequence). The CDR3 has 15 amino acids. The V and J ends lost 1 base and 1 base respectively, with 10 bases between them. The CDR3 region has the DNA TGTGCCAGCAGCTTGCGGGGGCGCGGCACAGATACGCAGTATTTT. It codes for CASSLRGRGTDTQYF.

The chain recombines TRBV29-1 with TRBJ2-1; TRBD1 matches at 8 bases. The CDR3 has 10 amino acids. Germline V gene sequence: CDR1 SQVTM, CDR2 ANQGSEA. The V and J ends lost 6 bases and 13 bases, in that order; junction bases with no gene match: 5. CDR3 loop: CSVEQGVQFF. In DNA, the CDR3 is TGCAGCGTAGAACAGGGGGTCCAGTTCTTC.

With regard to this clone: A much larger clone is a single base away; this may be a read error. The identical CDR3 is also encoded by other nucleotide sequences in the sample. The CDR3 reads CASSLGSYEQYF. Written as DNA, the CDR3 is TGTGCCAGCAGCTTAGGGAGCTACGAGCAGTACTTC. The rearrangement links TRBV11-2 to TRBJ2-7; unclear D gene. The length of the CDR3 is 12 residues. Germline V gives CDR1 SGHAT, CDR2 FQNNGV. V lost 1 base to trimming and J lost 3 bases, with 4 bases between them.

The chain recombines TRBV10-2 with TRBJ2-3; the D is unclear. This CDR3 is 14 amino acids long. V lost 0 bases to trimming and J lost 10 bases, with 14 bases between them. The V gene's germline CDR1 is WSHSY and CDR2 SAAADI. The CDR3 DNA reads as TGCGCCAGCAGTGAGTCCACCTCCCGGGTTGCGCAGTATTTT. Its protein product is CASSESTSRVAQYF.

The rearrangement joins TRBV7-9 to TRBJ2-7; TRBD2 is a possible D gene (6 bases). This CDR3 is built from 17 residues. Trimming stripped 2 bases from V and 2 bases from J, with 19 bases between. CDR1 and CDR2 (germline): SEHNR, FQNEAQ (reference sequence). CDR3 sequence reads: CASSLRSEGPGTYEQYF. In nucleotides, the CDR3 is TGTGCCAGCAGCTTAAGGTCGGAGGGTCCAGGGACCTACGAGCAGTACTTC.

The chain carries TRBV4-1 and TRBJ2-1, with a possible D match to TRBD2 (6 bases). CDR1 and CDR2 from the germline V gene are MGHRA and YSYEKL. Trimming shortened V by 6 bases and J by 5 bases, and 8 bases separated the two germline ends. This CDR3 has 12 residues. CDR3 sequence (DNA): TGCGCCAGCAGTGGAGGGCACAATGAGCAGTTCTTC. Translating it yields CASSGGHNEQFF.

CDR3 in DNA: TGCGTTTGCATGGGCGATTCGAATACGCAGTATTTT. This codes for CVCMGDSNTQYF. The chain is built from TRBV5-1 and TRBJ2-3, with D hard to call. There are 12 residues in the CDR3. Germline-derived CDR1 and CDR2 are SGHRS and YFSETQ.

The CDR3 loop reads CASSFMGHNEQFF. For the CDR3, the DNA is TGTGCCAGCAGCTTCATGGGCCACAATGAGCAGTTCTTC. The chain combines TRBV7-2 with TRBJ2-1, with D unclear. CDR3 length: 13 amino acids. From germline, CDR1 is SGHTA and CDR2 FQGNSA. Trimming pared 3 bases from V and 5 bases from J, leaving 8 bases between.

The V gene is TRBV29-1, the J gene TRBJ2-7, with D maybe TRBD1 (5 bases). Trimming left V 7 bases short and J 4 bases short, with 17 bases between. Per the germline V gene, CDR1 is SQVTM and CDR2 is ANQGSEA. This CDR3 contains 13 residues. CDR3 sequence (DNA): TGCAGCGCCGAAACAGGTAGTTCGTACGAGCAGTACTTC. It specifies CSAETGSSYEQYF.

The CDR3 loop is CASSPTSGSSAGELFF. The CDR3 DNA follows: TGCGCCAGCAGCCCGACTAGCGGGAGTTCAGCCGGGGAGCTGTTTTTT. The V gene is TRBV4-1, the J gene TRBJ2-2; 12 nucleotides agree with TRBD2. Trimming cost V 4 bases and J 6 bases; bases outside gene matches: 6. CDR1 is MGHRA, CDR2 YSYEKL, per germline. This CDR3 is built from 16 residues.

CDR3 region: CASSLLTGGPNEQFF. In DNA, the CDR3 is TGTGCCAGCAGTCTCCTCACGGGAGGGCCAAATGAGCAGTTCTTC. The chain recombines TRBV6-5 with TRBJ2-1, with TRBD2 matching 8 bases. Germline values: CDR1 MNHEY, CDR2 SVGAGI. This CDR3 region has 15 residues. Germline trimming cut 5 bases from V and 7 bases from J; bases unmatched to any gene: 10.

The chain couples TRBV7-9 to TRBJ2-1, with no clear D. The germline gives CDR1 SEHNR, CDR2 FQNEAQ (reference sequence). This CDR3 comprises 15 residues. V was clipped by 2 bases and J by 2 bases, with 10 bases between them. The CDR3 DNA reads as TGTGCCAGCAGCTTATACTCGTCTCCCTACAATGAGCAGTTCTTC. It yields the protein CASSLYSSPYNEQFF.

The J gene is TRBJ2-3, the V gene TRBV5-1; no clear D gene. The CDR3 contains 14 residues. The germline gives CDR1 SGHRS, CDR2 YFSETQ. V was cut by 1 base and J by 0 bases, with 6 bases left in between. CDR3 amino acids: CASSLYGSTDTQYF. CDR3 in DNA: TGCGCCAGCAGCTTGTACGGGAGCACAGATACGCAGTATTTT.

The chain recombines TRBV7-2 with TRBJ2-7; 8 nucleotides agree with TRBD2. V lost 7 bases and J lost 0; bases outside the gene matches: 17. The CDR3 runs to 18 residues. The germline V gene encodes CDR1 SGHTA and CDR2 FQGNSA. CDR3 coding DNA: TGTGCCAGCAACCAAAAAATCACGGCGGGGGGTTACTCCTACGAGCAGTACTTC. This translates into CASNQKITAGGYSYEQYF.

CDR3 sequence: CASSEARGRSYEQYF. As DNA, the CDR3 is TGTGCCAGCAGTGAAGCGCGGGGCAGATCTTACGAGCAGTACTTC. The chain couples TRBV6-1 to TRBJ2-7, with a tentative D call TRBD2 (6 bases). From germline, CDR1 is MNHNS and CDR2 SASEGT. The V end lost 0 bases, the J end lost 4 bases, and 13 bases lay between the germline ends. CDR3 length: 15 residues.

The chain recombines TRBV6-6 with TRBJ2-3; D call uncertain. V was pared by 7 bases and J by 1 base, with 9 bases between. Germline V gene lookup returns CDR1 MNHNY and CDR2 SVGAGI (reference sequence). The CDR3 covers 13 residues. CDR3 amino acids: CASKAFRTDTQYF. The CDR3 coding sequence is TGTGCCAGCAAGGCGTTCCGCACAGATACGCAGTATTTT.

This clone was counted a single time. The CDR3 sequence: CASSLEGDEQYF. The DNA for the CDR3 is TGTGCCAGCAGCTTAGAGGGGGACGAGCAGTACTTC. The genes are TRBV7-9 and TRBJ2-7, with D tentatively TRBD1 (6 bases). Deletions cut 1 base from V and 5 bases from J, with 6 bases between. CDR1 is SEHNR, CDR2 FQNEAQ, per germline (reference sequence). The CDR3 length is 12 residues.

Only a few counts were recorded for this clone. V and J are TRBV7-3 and TRBJ1-2; 8 bases map to TRBD1. Germline CDR1 SGHTA, CDR2 FQGTGA. J was trimmed by 4 bases and V by 5 bases; bases with no gene match: 6. The CDR3 length is 14 residues. This chain's CDR3 is CASSRGQGAYGYTF. The DNA of the CDR3 is TGTGCCAGCAGCCGCGGACAGGGTGCCTATGGCTACACCTTC.

This sequence joins TRBV13 and TRBJ2-7; 8 bases map to TRBD2. The CDR3 is 14 residues long. Germline CDR1 and CDR2: PRHDT and FYEKMQ (reference sequence). After removal of 5 bases from V and 4 bases from J, the junction contained 7 bases not matched to a gene. DNA of the CDR3: TGTGCCAGCAGCGCGAAGCGGGAGACGTACGAGCAGTACTTC. Translated: CASSAKRETYEQYF.

The chain recombines TRBV4-2 with TRBJ2-3, with TRBD2 as a possible D gene (7 bases). The V end was cut by 0 bases, the J end by 2 bases, with 15 bases between. Germline CDR1 reads LGHNA; CDR2 reads YNFKEQ. The CDR3 loop spans 17 amino acids. In nucleotides, the CDR3 is TGTGCCAGCAGCCAAGATGTTCCCGGGGGGCCCACAGATACGCAGTATTTT. This translates into CASSQDVPGGPTDTQYF.